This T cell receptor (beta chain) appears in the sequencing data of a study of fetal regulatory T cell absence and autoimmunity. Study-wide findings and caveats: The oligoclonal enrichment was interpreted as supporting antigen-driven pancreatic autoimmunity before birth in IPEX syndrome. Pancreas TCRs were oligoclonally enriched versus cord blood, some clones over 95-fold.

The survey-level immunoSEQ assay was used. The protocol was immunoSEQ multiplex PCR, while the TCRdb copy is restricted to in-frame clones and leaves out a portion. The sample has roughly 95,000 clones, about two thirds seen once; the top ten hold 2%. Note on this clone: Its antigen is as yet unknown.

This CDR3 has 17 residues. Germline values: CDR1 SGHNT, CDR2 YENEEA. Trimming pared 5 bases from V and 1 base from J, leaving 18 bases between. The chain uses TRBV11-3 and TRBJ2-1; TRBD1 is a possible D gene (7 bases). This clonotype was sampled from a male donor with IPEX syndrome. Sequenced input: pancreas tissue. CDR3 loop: CASSLVRGDRSYNEQFF. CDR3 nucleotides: TGTGCCAGCAGCCTAGTCAGGGGGGATCGGTCCTACAATGAGCAGTTCTTC.